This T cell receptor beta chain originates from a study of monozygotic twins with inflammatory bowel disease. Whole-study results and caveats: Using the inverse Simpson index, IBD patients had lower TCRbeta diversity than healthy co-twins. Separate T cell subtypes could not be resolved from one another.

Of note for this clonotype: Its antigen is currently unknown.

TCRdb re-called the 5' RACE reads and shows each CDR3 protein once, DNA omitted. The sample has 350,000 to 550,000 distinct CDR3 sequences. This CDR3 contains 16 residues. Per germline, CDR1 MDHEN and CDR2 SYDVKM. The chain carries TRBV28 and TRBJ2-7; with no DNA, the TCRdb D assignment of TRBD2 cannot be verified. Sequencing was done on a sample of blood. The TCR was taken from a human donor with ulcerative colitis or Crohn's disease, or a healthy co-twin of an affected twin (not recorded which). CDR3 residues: CASSLGIAGATYEQYF.